One TCR beta chain is described in this entry. This clone was detected only a few times. Its antigen target is currently unknown. Base qualities are not recorded, but no much larger clone differs from it by a single base. CD4+ T cells from unexposed donors were collected before the COVID-19 pandemic (2011-2018). After more than 9 days of culture, CD4+ T cells were isolated with the EasySep CD4+ T cell isolation kit. Unexposed donor CD4+ T cells were tested for reactivity to SARS-CoV-2 S and N and four common cold coronavirus spike pools, as cell number allowed. Each well received 2 million to 2.5 million PBMCs, cultured in IMDM supplemented with about 4.5% human AB serum and around 9 IU/ml IL-2. Half of the culture medium was replaced with fresh IL-2-containing medium on days 3 and 7. Each peptide culture condition was generally run in triplicate replicate wells. Leukapheresis product for the unexposed donors was bought commercially. PBMCs were isolated from leukapheresis product or whole blood by Ficoll-Paque PLUS gradient centrifugation. The PBMCs went either fresh into the expansion assay or into cryopreservation at -140 degrees C. The QIAamp Micro DNA Kit was used to extract genomic DNA from the CD4+ T cells.

The germline V gene (reference sequence) sets CDR1 to LGHDT and CDR2 to YNNKEL. There are 15 amino acids in the CDR3, from cysteine to phenylalanine inclusive. The retained sequence is limited to the CDR3, 45 bases, with the frame set at the first base. V gives up 3 bases and J gives up 3 bases, and the segment between their germline ends measures 15 bases. The record originates from a study of CD4 T cells in relation to SARS-CoV-2 and coronaviruses (dated by TCRdb to about 2021). With regard to the full study: The ViraFEST assay cultured PBMCs with antigen for nine to eleven days, then sequenced TCR beta CDR3s to find antigen-specific clonal expansions. An HIV-1 Nef peptide pool or a no-peptide culture served as the negative reference condition. Shared crossreactive spike epitopes were mapped to their HLA restriction using patient-derived lymphoblastoid cell lines. Memory CD4+ T cell crossreactivity between SARS-CoV-2 and common cold coronavirus spike proteins was assessed at the TCR clonotype level in the study. The Adaptive Biotechnologies TCR-sequencing kit was used for samples from a few pre-COVID donors and for the naive versus memory experiments, whereas the other data were Illumina-based. Expansion assays from other donors in the study were sequenced with a different, Illumina-based TCR-beta assay. Results the study describes overall, beyond this receptor: The study was constrained by small numbers of patients and of tested TCRs. No donor contributed both pre-pandemic and post-infection samples, which limited tracing the source of pre-existing responses. Crossreactive clones showed significantly weaker SARS-CoV-2-driven expansion than monoreactive clones, consistent with antigenic imprinting. Since the crossreactivity analysis centred on spike protein, crossreactivity against other viral proteins was not assessed. Approximately 69% of donors had memory CD4+ clonotypes that crossrecognized SARS-CoV-2 and at least one common cold coronavirus spike.

Receptor libraries were prepared by the immunoSEQ multiplex PCR assay. The authors processed their data as follows. During preprocessing, nonproductive sequences were removed, as were CDR3s that did not start with C, did not end with F or W, or were shorter than 7 amino acids. Antigen-specific clonotypes were called with the MANAFEST web app on the basis of expansion relative to the reference and to other culture wells. A clone was considered positive if the clone showed significant expansion compared with the reference culture in 2 of 3 replicate wells at an FDR below 0.05. Positive clones also required significant expansion versus all other tandem wells and an odds ratio above 5. Pairwise Levenshtein distance, computed with the stringdist R package after three terminal residues were trimmed from each end, was used as the measure of CDR3 homology. TCRdb carries this immuneACCESS record with in-frame sequences only. Its versions omit some clonotypes, under half of them owing to an unresolved V gene in the studies checked, with the rest unexplained. Clone size and the V and J calls come from that table; the DNA yielded D and trimming. The sample has approximately 27,000 clones on record, 75% of them singletons. Together, the top ten hold around 13% of the sample.

What was sequenced was CD4+ T cells from PBMCs, cultured in vitro. Here the chain combines TRBV3-1 (or the pseudogene TRBV3-2) and TRBJ2-7; D gene: possibly TRBD2, on 5 matching bases. The source of this sequence is a human donor in good health. In nucleotide form, the sequence is TGTGCCAGCAGCCAGGCCCTTACGGGGAACTACGAGCAGTACTTC. Its product reads: CASSQALTGNYEQYF.